The count of the clone carrying this TCR beta chain is one. The CDR3 is made up of 14 amino acids. With 6 bases removed from V and 2 bases from J, the gap between germline ends came to 14 bases. Germline CDR1 reads SGHVS; CDR2 reads FNYEAQ. Clones were sequenced by immunoSEQ multiplex PCR, and TCRdb holds only the in-frame ones, with some missing. The table shows hundreds of thousands of clones, with 85% to 90% occurring only once. These data belong to a study of shared T cell receptors in the human thymus. These sequences were also reported in another study, on human thymus T cells. From that report: Donors were healthy Finnish infants having corrective surgery for congenital heart defects. Resections from corrective heart surgery provided thymus tissue. Across thymic and blood repertoires, the usage of V and J genes appeared to be biased. Thymic repertoires of unrelated individuals were reported in related research to overlap highly.

This chain connects TRBV7-6 to TRBJ2-7, with a weak D call TRBD2 (5 bases). Sequencing was carried out using thymocytes. This TCR was sampled from a boy under two years old with a congenital heart defect. The CDR3 coding sequence is TGTGCCAGCAGTTTGGCCCTCGGGGCCTACGAGCAGTACTTC. This codes for CASSLALGAYEQYF.